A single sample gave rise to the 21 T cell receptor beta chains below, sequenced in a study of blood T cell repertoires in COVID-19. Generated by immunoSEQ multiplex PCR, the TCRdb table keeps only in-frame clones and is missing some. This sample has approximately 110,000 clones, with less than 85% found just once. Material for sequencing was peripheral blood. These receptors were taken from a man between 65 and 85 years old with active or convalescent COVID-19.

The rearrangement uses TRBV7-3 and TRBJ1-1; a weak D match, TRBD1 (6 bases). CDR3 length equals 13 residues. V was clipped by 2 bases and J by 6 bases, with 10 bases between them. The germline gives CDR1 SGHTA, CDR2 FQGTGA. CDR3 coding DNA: TGTGCCAGCAGCTTAGGGGGGGCCGCTGAAGCTTTCTTT. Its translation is CASSLGGAAEAFF.

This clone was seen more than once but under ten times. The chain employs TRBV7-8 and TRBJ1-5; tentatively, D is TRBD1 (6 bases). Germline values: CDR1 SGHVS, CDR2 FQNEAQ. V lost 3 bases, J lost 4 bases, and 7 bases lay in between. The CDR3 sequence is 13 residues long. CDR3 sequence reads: CASSFRGNQPQHF. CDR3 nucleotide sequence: TGTGCCAGCAGCTTCAGGGGAAATCAGCCCCAGCATTTT.

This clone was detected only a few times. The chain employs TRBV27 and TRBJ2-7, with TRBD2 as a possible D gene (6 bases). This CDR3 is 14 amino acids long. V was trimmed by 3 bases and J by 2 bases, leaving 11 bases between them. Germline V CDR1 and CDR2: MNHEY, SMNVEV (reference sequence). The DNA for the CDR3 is TGTGCCAGCAGTTTCGGCGGGGCTACCTACGAGCAGTACTTC. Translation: CASSFGGATYEQYF.

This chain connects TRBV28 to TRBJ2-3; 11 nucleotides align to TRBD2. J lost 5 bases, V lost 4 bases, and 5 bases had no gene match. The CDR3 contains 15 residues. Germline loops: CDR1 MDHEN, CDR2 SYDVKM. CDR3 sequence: CASSSLAGGRDTQYF. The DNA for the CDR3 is TGTGCCAGCAGTTCTCTAGCGGGAGGAAGAGATACGCAGTATTTT.

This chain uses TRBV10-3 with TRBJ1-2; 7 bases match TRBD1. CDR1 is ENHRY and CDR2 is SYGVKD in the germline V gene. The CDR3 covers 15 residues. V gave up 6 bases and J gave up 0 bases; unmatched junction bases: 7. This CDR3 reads CAIRTNRGPNYGYTF. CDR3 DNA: TGTGCCATCAGAACCAACAGGGGTCCTAACTATGGCTACACCTTC.

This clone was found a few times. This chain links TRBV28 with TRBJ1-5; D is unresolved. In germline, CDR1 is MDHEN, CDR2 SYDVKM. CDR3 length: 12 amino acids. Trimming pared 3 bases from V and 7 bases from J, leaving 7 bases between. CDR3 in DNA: TGTGCCAGCAGTTTGTACAGACAGCCCCAGCATTTT. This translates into CASSLYRQPQHF.

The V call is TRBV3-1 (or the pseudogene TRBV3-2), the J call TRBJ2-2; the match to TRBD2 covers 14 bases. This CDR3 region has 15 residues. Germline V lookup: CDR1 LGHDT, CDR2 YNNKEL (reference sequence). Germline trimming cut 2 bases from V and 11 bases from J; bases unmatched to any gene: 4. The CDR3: CASSQQGTSGGELFF. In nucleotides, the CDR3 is TGTGCCAGCAGCCAACAAGGGACTAGCGGGGGAGAGCTGTTTTTT.

CDR3 region: CASSQLVSYEQYF. DNA of the CDR3: TGTGCCAGCAGCCAACTTGTTTCCTACGAGCAGTACTTC. The chain employs TRBV3-1 (or the pseudogene TRBV3-2) and TRBJ2-7; no reliable D call. The CDR3 length is 13 residues. Between the trimmed V and J ends, which lost 2 bases and 1 base, there was a span of 6 bases. CDR1 is LGHDT and CDR2 is YNNKEL in the germline V gene (reference sequence).

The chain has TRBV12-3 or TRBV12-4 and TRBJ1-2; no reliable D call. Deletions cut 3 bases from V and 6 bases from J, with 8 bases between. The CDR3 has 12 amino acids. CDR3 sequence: CASSFTTNGYTF. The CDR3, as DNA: TGTGCCAGCAGTTTCACGACAAATGGCTACACCTTC.

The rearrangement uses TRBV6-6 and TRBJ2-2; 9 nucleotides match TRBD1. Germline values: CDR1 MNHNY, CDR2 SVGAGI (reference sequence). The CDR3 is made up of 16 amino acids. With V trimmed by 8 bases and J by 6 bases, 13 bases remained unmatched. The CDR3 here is CASFTTRTGEAGELFF. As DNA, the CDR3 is TGTGCCAGCTTCACGACGAGGACAGGGGAGGCCGGGGAGCTGTTTTTT.

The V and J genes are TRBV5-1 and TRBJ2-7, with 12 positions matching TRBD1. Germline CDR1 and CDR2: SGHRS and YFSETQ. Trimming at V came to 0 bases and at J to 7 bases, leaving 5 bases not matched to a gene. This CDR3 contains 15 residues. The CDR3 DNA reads TGCGCCAGCAGCTTGGAGGGACAGGGGGCGGAGGAGCAGTACTTC. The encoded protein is CASSLEGQGAEEQYF.

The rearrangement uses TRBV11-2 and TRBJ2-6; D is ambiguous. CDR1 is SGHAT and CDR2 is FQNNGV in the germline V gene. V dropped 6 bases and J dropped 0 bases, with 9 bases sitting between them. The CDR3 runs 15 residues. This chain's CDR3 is CASSPYSSGANVLTF. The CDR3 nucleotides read TGTGCCAGCAGTCCGTACAGCTCTGGGGCCAACGTCCTGACTTTC. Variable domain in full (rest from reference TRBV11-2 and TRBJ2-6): EAGVAQSPRYKIIEKRQSVAFWCNPISGHATLYWYQQILGQGPKLLIQFQNNGVVDDSQLPKDRFSAERLKGVDSTLKIQPAKLEDSAVYLCASSPYSSGANVLTFGAGSRLTVL.

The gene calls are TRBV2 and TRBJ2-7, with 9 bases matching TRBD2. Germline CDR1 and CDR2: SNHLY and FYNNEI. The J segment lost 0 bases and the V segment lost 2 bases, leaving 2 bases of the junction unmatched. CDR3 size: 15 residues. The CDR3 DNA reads TGTGCCAGCAGTGAAAAAGCGGGGGGCTCCTACGAGCAGTACTTC. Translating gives CASSEKAGGSYEQYF.

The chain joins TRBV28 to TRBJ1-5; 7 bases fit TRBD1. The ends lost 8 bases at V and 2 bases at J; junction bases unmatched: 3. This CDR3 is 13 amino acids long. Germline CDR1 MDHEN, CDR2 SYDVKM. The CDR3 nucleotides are TGTGCCAGCGGGGGGACAGGCAATCAGCCCCAGCATTTT. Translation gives CASGGTGNQPQHF.

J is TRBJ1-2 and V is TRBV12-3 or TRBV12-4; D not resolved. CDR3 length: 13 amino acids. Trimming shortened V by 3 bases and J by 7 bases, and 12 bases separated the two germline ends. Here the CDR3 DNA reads TGTGCCAGCAGTTTCTCCGCGGATGCTGGCTACACCTTC. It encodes CASSFSADAGYTF.

This chain's CDR3 is CASSGDSPNQPQHF. The DNA of the CDR3 is TGTGCCAGCAGCGGGGACAGTCCAAATCAGCCCCAGCATTTT. The genes are TRBV7-9 and TRBJ1-5, with TRBD1 matching over 7 bases. CDR1 SEHNR and CDR2 FQNEAQ come from the germline V gene (reference sequence). V was pared by 5 bases and J by 4 bases, with 5 bases of the junction left unmatched. This CDR3 region has 14 residues.

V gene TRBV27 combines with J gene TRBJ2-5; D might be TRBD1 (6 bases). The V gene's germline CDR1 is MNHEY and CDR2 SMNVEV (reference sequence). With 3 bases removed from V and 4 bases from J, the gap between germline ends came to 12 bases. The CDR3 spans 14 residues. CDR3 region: CASSLLGAGETQYF. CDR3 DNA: TGTGCCAGCAGTTTGCTGGGGGCTGGAGAGACCCAGTACTTC.

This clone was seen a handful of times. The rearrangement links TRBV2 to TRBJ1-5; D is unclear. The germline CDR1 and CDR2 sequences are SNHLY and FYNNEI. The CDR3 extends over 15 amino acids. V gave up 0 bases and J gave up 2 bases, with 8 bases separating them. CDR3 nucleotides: TGTGCCAGCAGTGAAGCCCTGGGAGGCAATCAGCCCCAGCATTTT. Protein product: CASSEALGGNQPQHF.

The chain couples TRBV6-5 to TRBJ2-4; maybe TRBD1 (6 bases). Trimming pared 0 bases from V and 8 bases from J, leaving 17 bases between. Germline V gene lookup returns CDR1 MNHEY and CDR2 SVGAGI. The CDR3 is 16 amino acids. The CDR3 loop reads CASSYSIPQGSYIQYF. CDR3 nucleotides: TGTGCCAGCAGTTACTCGATCCCCCAGGGGTCCTACATTCAGTACTTC.

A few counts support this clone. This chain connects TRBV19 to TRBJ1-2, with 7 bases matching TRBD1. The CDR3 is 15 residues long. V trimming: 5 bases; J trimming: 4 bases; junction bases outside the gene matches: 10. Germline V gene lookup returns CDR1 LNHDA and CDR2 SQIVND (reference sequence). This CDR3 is CASSPQGTETYGYTF. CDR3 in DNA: TGTGCCAGTAGTCCCCAAGGGACAGAGACCTATGGCTACACCTTC.

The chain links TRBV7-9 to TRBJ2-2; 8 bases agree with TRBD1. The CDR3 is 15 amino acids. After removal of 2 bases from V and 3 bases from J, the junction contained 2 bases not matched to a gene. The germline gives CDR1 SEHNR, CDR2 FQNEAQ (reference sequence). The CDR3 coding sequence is TGTGCCAGCAGCTTACAGGGGGCCTACACCGGGGAGCTGTTTTTT. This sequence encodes CASSLQGAYTGELFF.